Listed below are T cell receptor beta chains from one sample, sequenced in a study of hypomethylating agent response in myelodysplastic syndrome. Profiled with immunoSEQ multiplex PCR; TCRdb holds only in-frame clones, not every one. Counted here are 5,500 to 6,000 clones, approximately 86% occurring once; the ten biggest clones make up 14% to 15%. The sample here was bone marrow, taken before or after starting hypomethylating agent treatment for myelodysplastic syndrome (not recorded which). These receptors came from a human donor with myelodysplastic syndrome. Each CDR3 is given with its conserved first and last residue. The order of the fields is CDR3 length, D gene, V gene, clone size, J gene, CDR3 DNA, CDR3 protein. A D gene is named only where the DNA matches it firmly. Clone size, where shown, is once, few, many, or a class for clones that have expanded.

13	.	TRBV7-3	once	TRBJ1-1	TGTGCCAGCAGCTTGTATCCGAACACTGAAGCTTTCTTT	CASSLYPNTEAFF
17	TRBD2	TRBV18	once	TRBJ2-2	TGTGCCAGCTCACCCCCAACCCGCGGGCTAGCGGCCGGGGAGCTGTTTTTT	CASSPPTRGLAAGELFF
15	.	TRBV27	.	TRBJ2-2	TGTGCCAGCAGGGTAACAGGGCTCCACACCGGGGAGCTGTTTTTT	CASRVTGLHTGELFF
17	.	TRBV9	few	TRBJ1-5	TGTGCCAGCAGCGTAGTTGGGGTTCTTACGAGCAATCAGCCCCAGCATTTT	CASSVVGVLTSNQPQHF
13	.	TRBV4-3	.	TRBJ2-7	TGCGCCAGCAGCCAAGATACGGACTACGAGCAGTACTTC	CASSQDTDYEQYF
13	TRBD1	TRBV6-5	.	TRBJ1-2	TGTGCCACCGTACAGGGGTCGGGCTATGGCTACACCTTC	CATVQGSGYGYTF
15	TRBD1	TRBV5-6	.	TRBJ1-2	TGTGCCAGCAGCTTGTTAGGGACAGGGAACTATGGCTACACCTTC	CASSLLGTGNYGYTF
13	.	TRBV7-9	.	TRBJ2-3	TGTGCCAGCAGCTTGGACGATTGGGGTACGCAGTATTTT	CASSLDDWGTQYF
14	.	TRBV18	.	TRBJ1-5	TGTGCCAGCTCACCCCAGTCTGGCAATCAGCCCCAGCATTTT	CASSPQSGNQPQHF
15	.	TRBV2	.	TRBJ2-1	TGTGCCAGCAGGGTAGAGGGAATGGAGGCGGGTGAGCAGTTCTTC	CASRVEGMEAGEQFF
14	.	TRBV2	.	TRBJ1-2	TGTGCCAGCAGGCAGGGCCCAGCTAACTATGGCTACACCTTC	CASRQGPANYGYTF
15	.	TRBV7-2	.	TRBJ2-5	TGTGCCAGCAGCCGGACCTCCGGACAGTCGGAGACCCAGTACTTC	CASSRTSGQSETQYF
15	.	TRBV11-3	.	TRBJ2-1	TGTGCCAGCAGCTTAGGCAGGGGCTCCTACAATGAGCAGTTCTTC	CASSLGRGSYNEQFF
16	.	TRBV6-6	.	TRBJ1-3	TGTGCCAGCAGTTTAGGCGGGGGGGCGCAGGGAAACACCATATATTTT	CASSLGGGAQGNTIYF
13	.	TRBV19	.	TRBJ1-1	TGTGCCAGTAGTTCCACAGGAGGGACTGAAGCTTTCTTT	CASSSTGGTEAFF
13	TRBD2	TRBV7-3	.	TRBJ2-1	TGTGCCAGCAGCGCGGGGGGGGCCAGTGAGCAGTTCTTC	CASSAGGASEQFF
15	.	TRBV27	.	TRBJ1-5	TGTGCCAGCAGTTTATTTGGCAGGGTCGATCAGCCCCAGCATTTT	CASSLFGRVDQPQHF
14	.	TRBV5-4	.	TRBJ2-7	TGTGCCAGCAGCCAAGAGAGACTCGGCTACGAGCAGTACTTC	CASSQERLGYEQYF
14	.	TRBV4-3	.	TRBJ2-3	TGCGCCAGCAGCCAATACAGCGAGACAGATACGCAGTATTTT	CASSQYSETDTQYF
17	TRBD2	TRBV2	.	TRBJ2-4	TGTGCCAGCAGTGCTCTAGCGGGGGGGGTAGCCAAAAACATTCAGTACTTC	CASSALAGGVAKNIQYF
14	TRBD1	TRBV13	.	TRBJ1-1	TGTGCCAGCAGCTTTTCAGGGGGCGACACTGAAGCTTTCTTT	CASSFSGGDTEAFF
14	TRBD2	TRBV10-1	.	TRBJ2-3	TGCGCCAGCAGTCCGGGACTAGCGTTGGATACGCAGTATTTT	CASSPGLALDTQYF
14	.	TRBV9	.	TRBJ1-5	TGTGCCAGCAGCCCCCAGGGAGCAGATCAGCCCCAGCATTTT	CASSPQGADQPQHF
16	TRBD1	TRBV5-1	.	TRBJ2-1	TGCGCCAGCAGCCTAGGGACAGGGTGGTCTTACAATGAGCAGTTCTTC	CASSLGTGWSYNEQFF
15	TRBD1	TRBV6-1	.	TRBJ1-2	TGTGCCAGCAGCCAACGGACAGGGGGCCTCTATGGCTACACCTTC	CASSQRTGGLYGYTF
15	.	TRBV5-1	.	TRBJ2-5	TGCGCCAGCAGCTTGGGGACTGATTTCCGGGATCACACGTACTTC	CASSLGTDFRDHTYF
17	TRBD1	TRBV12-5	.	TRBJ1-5	TGTGCTAGTGGTTACGCTGGGACAGCTTTTAGCAATCAGCCCCAGCATTTT	CASGYAGTAFSNQPQHF
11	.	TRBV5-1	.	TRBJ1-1	TGCGCCAGCAGCTACGGACCCAAAGCTTTCTTT	CASSYGPKAFF
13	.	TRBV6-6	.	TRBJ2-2	TGTGCCAGCAGGCGAGTTGACACCGGGGAGCTGTTTTTT	CASRRVDTGELFF
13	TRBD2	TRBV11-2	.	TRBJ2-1	TGTGCCAGCAGCACGCAGCTAGCGGGCGAGCAGTTCTTC	CASSTQLAGEQFF
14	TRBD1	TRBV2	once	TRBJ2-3	TGTGCCAGCAGCCGGGACAGAAGCACAGATACGCAGTATTTT	CASSRDRSTDTQYF
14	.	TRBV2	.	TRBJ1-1	TGTGCCAGCAGTAGGGGGGGCGGGCTGGGTGTAGCTTTCTTT	CASSRGGGLGVAFF
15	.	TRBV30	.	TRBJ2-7	TGTGCCTGGAGTGATCCGGGCCGGGGGACCTACGAGCAGTACTTC	CAWSDPGRGTYEQYF
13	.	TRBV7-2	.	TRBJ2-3	TGTGCCAGCAGCGTTGGACCGACAGATACGCAGTATTTT	CASSVGPTDTQYF
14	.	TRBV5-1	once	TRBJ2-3	TGCGCCAGCTCCACAGGCGGTTCCACAGATACGCAGTATTTT	CASSTGGSTDTQYF
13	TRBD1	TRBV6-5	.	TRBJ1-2	TGTGCCAGCAGTAAGACAGGGCTCTATGGCTACACCTTC	CASSKTGLYGYTF
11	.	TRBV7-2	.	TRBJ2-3	TGTGCCAACGGGGTCAGAGATACGCAGTATTTT	CANGVRDTQYF
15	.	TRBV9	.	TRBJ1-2	TGTGCCAGCAGCAAAACAGGTTCGCCTGACTATGGCTACACCTTC	CASSKTGSPDYGYTF
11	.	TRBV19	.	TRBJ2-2	TGTGCCAGTAGTAAGGCCGGGGAGCTGTTTTTT	CASSKAGELFF